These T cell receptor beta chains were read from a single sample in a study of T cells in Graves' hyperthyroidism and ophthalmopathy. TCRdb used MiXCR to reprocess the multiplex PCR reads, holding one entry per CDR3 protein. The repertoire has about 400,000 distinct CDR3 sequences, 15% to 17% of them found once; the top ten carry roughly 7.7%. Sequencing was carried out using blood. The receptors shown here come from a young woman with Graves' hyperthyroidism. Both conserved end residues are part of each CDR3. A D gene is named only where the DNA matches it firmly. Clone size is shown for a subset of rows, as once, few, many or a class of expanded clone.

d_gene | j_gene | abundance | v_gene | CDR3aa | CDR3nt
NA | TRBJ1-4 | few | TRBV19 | CATTVSIATNEKLFF | TGTGCCACCACAGTTTCCATTGCAACTAATGAAAAACTGTTTTTT
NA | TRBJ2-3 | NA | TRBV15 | CATSISSITDTQYF | TGTGCCACCAGCATTTCTAGTATCACAGATACGCAGTATTTT
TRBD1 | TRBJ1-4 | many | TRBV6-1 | CASSDGTTGKLFF | TGTGCCAGCAGTGATGGCACGACAGGGAAACTGTTTTTT
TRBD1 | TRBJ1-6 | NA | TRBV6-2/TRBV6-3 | CASTAGTGAGSYNSPLHF | TGTGCCAGCACTGCCGGGACAGGGGCCGGCTCCTATAATTCACCCCTCCACTTT
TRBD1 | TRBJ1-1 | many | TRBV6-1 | CASSHRQGPEDTEAFF | TGTGCCAGCAGTCATAGACAGGGACCGGAGGACACTGAAGCTTTCTTT
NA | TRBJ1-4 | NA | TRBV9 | CASSVEGQATNEKLFF | TGTGCCAGCAGCGTAGAGGGACAAGCAACTAATGAAAAACTGTTTTTT
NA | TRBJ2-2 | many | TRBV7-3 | CASSRVRGPTGELFF | TGTGCCAGCAGCCGCGTCAGAGGGCCCACCGGGGAGCTGTTTTTT
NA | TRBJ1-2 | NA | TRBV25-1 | CASSEYWDPSDYGYTF | TGTGCCAGCAGTGAATACTGGGACCCCTCGGACTATGGCTACACCTTC
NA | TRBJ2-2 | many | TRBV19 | CASSSQMAGELFF | TGTGCCAGTAGCTCCCAAATGGCCGGGGAGCTGTTTTTT
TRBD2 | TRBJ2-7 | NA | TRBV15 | CATSGASGGAYEQYF | TGTGCCACCAGCGGAGCTAGCGGGGGGGCCTACGAGCAGTACTTC
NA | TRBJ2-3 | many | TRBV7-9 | CASSSPSGSGDTQYF | TGTGCCAGCAGCTCCCCTTCAGGAAGCGGAGATACGCAGTATTTT
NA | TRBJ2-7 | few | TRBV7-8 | CASSLRTNSYEQYF | TGTGCCAGCAGCCTCCGAACGAACTCCTACGAGCAGTACTTC
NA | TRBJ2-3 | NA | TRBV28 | CASSLPRAWDFQTSTDTQYF | TGTGCCAGCAGTTTACCCCGAGCATGGGACTTCCAAACTAGCACAGATACGCAGTATTTT
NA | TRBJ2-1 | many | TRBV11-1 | CASRSDALNEQFF | TGTGCCAGCAGATCGGACGCTCTCAATGAGCAGTTCTTC
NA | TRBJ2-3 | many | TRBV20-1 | CSASWADTQYF | TGCAGTGCTAGCTGGGCAGATACGCAGTATTTT
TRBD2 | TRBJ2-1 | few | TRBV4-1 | CARKLAGGGQFF | TGCGCCAGGAAACTAGCGGGAGGGGGGCAGTTCTTC
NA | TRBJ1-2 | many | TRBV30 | CAWSVRIATNYGYTF | TGTGCCTGGAGTGTTCGAATCGCCACTAACTATGGCTACACCTTC
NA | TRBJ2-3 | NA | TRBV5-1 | CASSLDQSTQYF | TGCGCCAGCAGCTTAGATCAGAGTACGCAGTATTTT
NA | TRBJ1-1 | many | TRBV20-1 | CSVSENTEAFF | TGCAGTGTCTCTGAGAACACTGAAGCTTTCTTT
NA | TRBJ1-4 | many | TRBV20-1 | CSARLRGNEKLFF | TGCAGTGCTAGATTACGGGGTAATGAAAAACTGTTTTTT
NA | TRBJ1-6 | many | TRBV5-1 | CASTQDSLGNSPLHF | TGCGCCAGCACCCAGGACAGCCTGGGGAATTCACCCCTCCACTTT
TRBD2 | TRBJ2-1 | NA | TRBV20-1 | CSARGLGLAAYNEQFF | TGCAGTGCTAGGGGGTTGGGACTAGCGGCTTACAATGAGCAGTTCTTC
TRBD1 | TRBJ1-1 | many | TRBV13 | CASNSPRGVNTEAFF | TGTGCCAGCAACTCCCCCAGGGGGGTGAACACTGAAGCTTTCTTT